A single sample is the source of the 30 T cell receptor beta chains below, sequenced in a study of identical twins. TCRdb re-derived calls from the 5' RACE reads in MiXCR, one entry per CDR3 protein. This sample carries roughly 750,000 distinct CDR3 sequences, approximately 22% of them seen once, and the ten largest clones take 4% to 5.5%. This sample also belongs to another study, concerning T cells expressing NK-cell markers.

Material: PBMCs. Every receptor here comes from a woman under 30 in good health.

V is TRBV29-1 and J is TRBJ2-6; tentative D call: TRBD2 (5 bases). The CDR3 sequence is 14 residues long. The ends were cut back, 3 bases at V and 1 base at J, with 7 bases in the middle. Germline CDR1 reads SQVTM; CDR2 reads ANQGSEA. The CDR3 spells CSVDGVSGANVLTF. CDR3 DNA: TGCAGCGTTGACGGGGTTTCTGGGGCCAACGTCCTGACTTTC.

The chain is built from TRBV12-3 or TRBV12-4 and TRBJ2-7; D is unresolved. The V end lost 5 bases, the J end lost 0 bases, and 11 bases lay between the germline ends. This CDR3 is built from 14 residues. This CDR3 reads CASSPTFNSYEQYF. CDR3 bases: TGTGCCAGCAGTCCGACATTCAACTCCTACGAGCAGTACTTC.

CDR3 bases: TGTGCCTGGAGCTACCGGGCAAATGAGCAGTTCTTC. Residues: CAWSYRANEQFF. The chain has TRBV30 and TRBJ2-1; no reliable D call. CDR1 and CDR2 from the germline V gene are GTSNPN and SVGIG (reference sequence). Trimming left V 3 bases short and J 7 bases short, with 10 bases between. The CDR3 runs to 12 residues.

This clonotype occurred a few times. The chain couples TRBV5-1 to TRBJ2-5; TRBD1 or TRBD2 may be the D gene (5 bases each). With 3 bases removed from V and 4 bases from J, the gap between germline ends came to 16 bases. Germline V gives CDR1 SGHRS, CDR2 YFSETQ. This CDR3 contains 15 residues. The CDR3 region is CASSSLGTDRETQYF. The CDR3, as DNA: TGCGCCAGCAGCTCCCTAGGGACCGACAGAGAGACCCAGTACTTC.

This clonotype was picked up a small number of times. The chain is built from TRBV9 and TRBJ2-2; 7 positions agree with TRBD1. This CDR3 region has 14 residues. Germline CDR1 SGDLS, CDR2 YYNGEE. V shed 0 bases and J 6 bases; nucleotides not matched to a gene: 2. CDR3 sequence reads: CASSVVTGPGELFF. The CDR3 nucleotides are TGTGCCAGCAGCGTAGTGACAGGGCCCGGGGAGCTGTTTTTT.

Only a few counts were recorded for this clonotype. CDR3 coding DNA: TGCAGCGTTTTGGATGCGTCCGGGGAGCTGTTTTTT. This translates into CSVLDASGELFF. V is TRBV29-1 and J is TRBJ2-2; D is unclear. There are 12 residues in the CDR3. The germline CDR1 and CDR2 sequences are SQVTM and ANQGSEA. V was pared by 5 bases and J by 6 bases, with 10 bases between.

This sequence joins TRBV4-1 and TRBJ2-3; D possibly corresponds to TRBD1 (6 bases). V gave up 3 bases and J gave up 2 bases, with 12 bases separating them. CDR1 is MGHRA and CDR2 is YSYEKL in the germline V gene. This CDR3 region has 15 residues. In nucleotides, the CDR3 is TGCGCCAGCAGCCACTCCGGGACAAACACAGATACGCAGTATTTT. Protein sequence: CASSHSGTNTDTQYF.

Turning to this clonotype: A read error is possible here, since a much larger clone lies one base away. The V gene is TRBV9, the J gene TRBJ1-1; perhaps TRBD1 as D (6 bases). Germline CDR1 reads SGDLS; CDR2 reads YYNGEE. The CDR3 extends over 14 amino acids. CDR3: CDSSGGQLNTEAFF. For the CDR3, the DNA is TGTGACAGCAGCGGTGGACAGTTGAACACTGAAGCTTTCTTT.

This clonotype was seen repeatedly, ten times or more. The chain is built from TRBV20-1 and TRBJ2-1; the D is unclear. This CDR3 is 11 amino acids long. Per the germline V gene, CDR1 is DFQATT and CDR2 is SNEGSKA (reference sequence). Trimming removed 3 bases at V and 6 bases at J, with 6 bases between. The CDR3 DNA reads TGCAGTGCTAGCCCTGTCAATGAGCAGTTCTTC. The encoded protein is CSASPVNEQFF.

This clonotype has only a few counts. CDR3 DNA sequence: TGTGCCAGCAGTTACTCGCGGGGGGAAAAACTGTTTTTT. Protein: CASSYSRGEKLFF. The chain is built from TRBV6-5 and TRBJ1-4, with D possibly being TRBD1 (5 bases). The V end was cut by 0 bases, the J end by 8 bases, with 7 bases between. Germline values: CDR1 MNHEY, CDR2 SVGAGI. The CDR3 extends over 13 amino acids.

This chain connects TRBV11-2 to TRBJ2-7, with TRBD2 identical over 15 bases. CDR1 SGHAT and CDR2 FQNNGV come from the germline V gene. The CDR3 consists of 18 residues. V lost 4 bases and J lost 2; bases outside the gene matches: 9. CDR3 DNA sequence: TGTGCCAGCAGCTGGAACCTTCGGACTAGCGGGAGGGCCTACGAGCAGTACTTC. It translates to CASSWNLRTSGRAYEQYF.

This clonotype was detected only a few times. V usage is TRBV6-5 and J usage is TRBJ1-2; TRBD1 matches 7 bases. Germline values: CDR1 MNHEY, CDR2 SVGAGI. This CDR3 is built from 15 residues. Germline trimming cut 0 bases from V and 5 bases from J; bases unmatched to any gene: 6. The chain's CDR3 is CASSYSGTDQYGYTF. Written as DNA, the CDR3 is TGTGCCAGCAGTTACTCGGGGACAGATCAATATGGCTACACCTTC.

This clonotype appeared many times. This rearrangement joins TRBV20-1 to TRBJ1-1, with D uncertain. CDR1 DFQATT and CDR2 SNEGSKA come from the germline V gene (reference sequence). The CDR3 runs to 11 residues. The ends were cut back, 2 bases at V and 5 bases at J, with 6 bases in the middle. CDR3: CSARRSTEAFF. For the CDR3, the DNA is TGCAGTGCTAGACGGTCGACTGAAGCTTTCTTT.

V usage is TRBV12-3 or TRBV12-4 and J usage is TRBJ2-7, with D perhaps given as TRBD1 or TRBD2 (5 bases each). The V gene lost 3 bases and the J gene lost 6 bases, with 12 bases spanning the gap. This CDR3 region has 13 residues. The CDR3 is CASSFGASFEQYF. For the CDR3, the DNA is TGTGCCAGCAGTTTTGGGGCTAGCTTCGAGCAGTACTTC.

This CDR3 is CASSVDGNYGYTF. The CDR3 coding sequence is TGTGCCAGCAGCGTAGACGGTAACTATGGCTACACCTTC. V and J are TRBV9 and TRBJ1-2, with D hard to call. Germline lookup yields CDR1 SGDLS and CDR2 YYNGEE. V was pared by 0 bases and J by 1 base, with 4 bases between. This CDR3 contains 13 residues.

This sequence joins TRBV12-3 or TRBV12-4 and TRBJ1-5; D might be TRBD1 (6 bases). V was shortened by 3 bases and J by 5 bases, with 14 bases between the two germline ends. This CDR3 is 15 amino acids long. As DNA, the CDR3 is TGTGCCAGCAGTTTGGAGGGGGTGGGCTATCAGCCCCAGCATTTT. Residues: CASSLEGVGYQPQHF.

This clonotype was counted a few times. The chain carries TRBV20-1 and TRBJ2-7, with a possible D match to TRBD1 (5 bases). V was trimmed by 6 bases and J by 1 base, leaving 16 bases between them. CDR1 is DFQATT and CDR2 is SNEGSKA in the germline V gene (reference sequence). The CDR3 extends over 14 amino acids. CDR3 sequence: CSAPTPDISYEQYF. CDR3 DNA: TGCAGTGCCCCCACTCCGGACATTTCCTACGAGCAGTACTTC.

This chain connects TRBV12-3 or TRBV12-4 to TRBJ2-1, with D possibly matching TRBD2 (6 bases). This CDR3 has 13 residues. Trimming took off 1 base at V and 10 bases at J, with 11 bases between the two ends. The DNA of the CDR3 is TGTGCCAGCAGTTTAGGTACGGCGGGGGAGCAGTTCTTC. It codes for CASSLGTAGEQFF.

Only a few counts were recorded for this clonotype. CDR3 loop: CASSFRAAGKYNEQFF. The CDR3 DNA reads as TGTGCCAGCAGTTTTCGCGCGGCGGGAAAATACAATGAGCAGTTCTTC. The chain uses TRBV12-3 or TRBV12-4 and TRBJ2-1; tentatively, D is TRBD2 (6 bases). Deletions cut 3 bases from V and 4 bases from J, with 16 bases between. This CDR3 spans 16 amino acids.

The chain recombines TRBV6-2 or TRBV6-3 with TRBJ2-5, with D unclear. Trimming left V 7 bases short and J 5 bases short, with 17 bases between. There are 14 residues in the CDR3. Germline CDR1 MNHEY, CDR2 SVGEGT. The CDR3 DNA reads as TGTGCCAGCACCGCGTCGGAATGGCCGGAGACCCAGTACTTC. Translating gives CASTASEWPETQYF.

This clonotype was seen a handful of times. The chain couples TRBV4-2 to TRBJ2-1; 10 bases agree with TRBD2. The germline V gene has CDR1 LGHNA and CDR2 YNFKEQ. The CDR3 has 16 amino acids. Trimming at V came to 3 bases and at J to 7 bases, leaving 9 bases not matched to a gene. The CDR3 sequence is CASSHNSGGLLNEQFF. CDR3 in DNA: TGTGCCAGCAGCCATAATAGCGGGGGGTTATTAAATGAGCAGTTCTTC.

The chain employs TRBV4-3 and TRBJ2-3, with D uncertain. With 4 bases removed from V and 9 bases from J, the gap between germline ends came to 23 bases. This CDR3 spans 16 amino acids. CDR1 LGHNA and CDR2 YSLEER come from the germline V gene. The DNA of the CDR3 is TGCGCCAGCAGCCGTGCTGGGCTCCCCACTTTATCGACGCAGTATTTT. It encodes CASSRAGLPTLSTQYF.

This clonotype showed up just a few times. The V and J genes are TRBV29-1 and TRBJ2-4; possibly TRBD2 for D (6 bases). Germline V gene lookup returns CDR1 SQVTM and CDR2 ANQGSEA. V was pared by 6 bases and J by 0 bases, with 12 bases between. The CDR3 runs 14 residues. The CDR3 spells CSVGDWGAKNIQYF. The CDR3 DNA is TGCAGCGTGGGGGACTGGGGAGCCAAAAACATTCAGTACTTC. The variable domain in full, completed from reference TRBV29-1 and TRBJ2-4, reads SAVISQKPSRDICQRGTSLTIQCQVDSQVTMMFWYRQQPGQSLTLIATANQGSEATYESGFVIDKFPISRPNLTFSTLTVSNMSPEDSSIYLCSVGDWGAKNIQYFGAGTRLSVL.

This chain joins TRBV29-1 and TRBJ1-5; D remains ambiguous. Germline V gene lookup returns CDR1 SQVTM and CDR2 ANQGSEA. Trimming shortened V by 7 bases and J by 6 bases, and 13 bases separated the two germline ends. The CDR3 totals 12 residues. The CDR3 DNA reads TGCAGCGGAGCCAGTGAGGGTCAGCCCCAGCATTTT. This encodes CSGASEGQPQHF.

This clonotype was seen once. V usage is TRBV6-5 and J usage is TRBJ2-5, with D unclear. CDR1 is MNHEY and CDR2 is SVGAGI in the germline V gene. The CDR3 contains 15 residues. V gave up 4 bases and J gave up 5 bases, with 17 bases separating them. This CDR3 is CASSSSSANWETQYF. DNA for the CDR3: TGTGCCAGCAGTTCCTCTTCGGCAAATTGGGAGACCCAGTACTTC.

J is TRBJ2-1 and V is TRBV7-9; D is ambiguous. Germline CDR1 is SEHNR and CDR2 is FQNEAQ (reference sequence). The CDR3 totals 14 residues. Trimming took 1 base from V and 7 from J, leaving 11 bases between them. This CDR3 is CASSLGGSQNEQFF. Here the CDR3 DNA reads TGTGCCAGCAGCTTAGGCGGCTCCCAGAATGAGCAGTTCTTC.

There are many counts of this clonotype. The V and J genes are TRBV29-1 and TRBJ2-7; 7 bases are a match to TRBD1. V trimming: 6 bases; J trimming: 2 bases; junction bases outside the gene matches: 10. CDR1 is SQVTM, CDR2 ANQGSEA, per germline. The length of the CDR3 is 14 residues. The CDR3, as DNA: TGCAGCGTGAAGAGGACAGGCCAAGCCTACGAGCAGTACTTC. It yields the protein CSVKRTGQAYEQYF.

Turning to this clonotype: Sequence at one end of the junction differs from germline and may be a read error. The chain links TRBV14 to TRBJ2-3; D unresolved. The germline gives CDR1 SGHDN, CDR2 FVKESK. The CDR3 has 13 amino acids. The CDR3 here is CASGQQPSDTQYF. CDR3 in DNA: TGTGCCAGCGGCCAGCAGCCTTCAGATACGCAGTATTTT.

J is TRBJ2-3 and V is TRBV20-1; 7 bases align to TRBD2. The V segment lost 4 bases and the J segment 6 bases; nucleotides outside the gene matches: 13. From germline, CDR1 is DFQATT and CDR2 SNEGSKA (reference sequence). This CDR3 has 15 amino acids. The CDR3 coding sequence is TGCAGTGCTAAACGGGGGGAAGTCGTCGCTGATACGCAGTATTTT. Encoded protein: CSAKRGEVVADTQYF.

This clonotype was counted only a few times. The V gene is TRBV15, the J gene TRBJ1-4; maybe TRBD1 (6 bases). V lost 0 bases and J lost 3, with 11 bases in between. Germline V gives CDR1 LNHNV, CDR2 YYDKDF (reference sequence). The CDR3 is 16 amino acids. The chain's CDR3 is CATSRERNRANEKLFF. For the CDR3, the DNA is TGTGCCACCAGCAGAGAAAGGAACAGGGCTAATGAAAAACTGTTTTTT.